Listed below are T cell receptor beta chains from one sample, sequenced in a study of beta chain features in type 1 diabetes. Data came from immunoSEQ multiplex PCR; TCRdb stores just in-frame clones and leaves some out. Here the sample spans 400,000 to 550,000 clones, 10% to 12% being singletons. Input material: naive CD4+ T cells from blood. These receptors were collected from a woman between 18 and 30 years old in good health. CDR3s include the opening cysteine and the closing phenylalanine or tryptophan. The D gene is left open where the match is weak. Clone size is given for some rows only: seen once, a few or many times, or a class if the clone is expanded.

>.|.|TRBJ2-2|TRBV5-1
TGCGCCAGCAGCTTTCAGGGGACGGGCACCGGGGAGCTGTTTTTT
CASSFQGTGTGELFF
>.|.|TRBJ2-5|TRBV25-1
TGTGCCAGCAGTGACCGGGGCCAGGGGAGAGAGACCCAGTACTTC
CASSDRGQGRETQYF
>.|.|TRBJ2-5|TRBV19
TGTGCCAGTAGATTGTCAGCTCAAGAGACCCAGTACTTC
CASRLSAQETQYF
>.|few|TRBJ1-5|TRBV13
TGTGCCAGCAGCTTAGGTCTTCGGGGGATTCAGCCCCAGCATTTT
CASSLGLRGIQPQHF
>.|few|TRBJ2-3|TRBV9
TGTGCCAGCAGCGTATTTACCATCTTTGGCACAGATACGCAGTATTTT
CASSVFTIFGTDTQYF
>TRBD1|.|TRBJ2-5|TRBV4-1
TGCGCCAGCAGCCAAGTTTTCCGACAGGGCCGGGAGACCCAGTACTTC
CASSQVFRQGRETQYF
>TRBD2|.|TRBJ2-1|TRBV2
TGTGCCAGCAGGCTAGCGGGGCCCCGTTCTGAGCAGTTCTTC
CASRLAGPRSEQFF
>.|.|TRBJ2-7|TRBV29-1
TGCAGCGTTGGGGCCGGGGGAGTCTACGAGCAGTACTTC
CSVGAGGVYEQYF
>.|few|TRBJ2-2|TRBV29-1
TGCAGCGGGGGAGACAGAGGGGTGAACGGCGGGGAGCTGTTTTTT
CSGGDRGVNGGELFF
>TRBD1|.|TRBJ1-1|TRBV5-6
TGTGCCAGCAGCCTATGGGACAGTGAAGCTTTCTTT
CASSLWDSEAFF
>.|.|TRBJ2-2|TRBV7-2
TGTGCCAGCAGCCTTGACAGGACCACCGGGGAGCTGTTTTTT
CASSLDRTTGELFF
>TRBD1|.|TRBJ1-1|TRBV29-1
TGCAGCGGGACCAAGGGGGCGCGTAATGAAGCTTTCTTT
CSGTKGARNEAFF
>.|few|TRBJ2-1|TRBV7-3
TGTGCCAGCAGCTCTACCGGGAGCTACAATGAGCAGTTCTTC
CASSSTGSYNEQFF
>.|.|TRBJ2-2|TRBV7-9
TGTGCCAGCAGCGCCGGGACGTACGGGGAGCTGTTTTTT
CASSAGTYGELFF
>TRBD1|.|TRBJ1-2|TRBV28
TGTGCCAGCAGTTTCGCCAGGGGGGGCGACTATGGCTACACCTTC
CASSFARGGDYGYTF
>.|few|TRBJ2-6|TRBV27
TGTGCCAGCAGACCTAACAGGGCTGGGGCCAACGTCCTGACTTTC
CASRPNRAGANVLTF
>.|.|TRBJ2-1|TRBV7-2
TGTGCCAGCAGGAATGAGGACAATGAGCAGTTCTTC
CASRNEDNEQFF
>.|few|TRBJ2-7|TRBV13
TGTGCCAGCAGCCTCTGGTCGGCGTCTGGGGAGCAGTACTTC
CASSLWSASGEQYF
>.|.|TRBJ2-2|TRBV4-3
TGCGCCAGCAGCCAAGATCACAGAACCGGGGAGCTGTTTTTT
CASSQDHRTGELFF
>.|.|TRBJ2-7|TRBV12-5
TGTGCTAGTGGTTTGGTAGGTAGATACGAGCAGTACTTC
CASGLVGRYEQYF
>.|many|TRBJ1-4|TRBV30
TGTGCCGGGACGGGGAGGAATGAAAAACTGTTTTTT
CAGTGRNEKLFF
>.|.|TRBJ1-1|TRBV15
TGTGCCACCAGCAGAGATCCCAGGGCCGGTGAAGCTTTCTTT
CATSRDPRAGEAFF
>.|.|TRBJ2-5|TRBV2
TGTGCCAGCAGGTCCCCGGACGGGCAAGAGACCCAGTACTTC
CASRSPDGQETQYF
>TRBD1|.|TRBJ2-1|TRBV7-9
TGTGCCAGCAGCCCAGGACAGGGTGGCTACAATGAGCAGTTCTTC
CASSPGQGGYNEQFF
>TRBD1|.|TRBJ2-7|TRBV10-3
TGTGCCATCAGTGATAAGGGACAGGGTTACGAGCAGTACTTC
CAISDKGQGYEQYF
>.|many|TRBJ2-1|TRBV10-3
TGTGCCACCAGGTGGCTAGAAGAGGGTACATGTTTCTTC
CATRWLEEGTCFF
>TRBD1|.|TRBJ2-5|TRBV4-3
TGCGCCAGCAGCCAAGTGACAGGGGGAGAGACCCAGTACTTC
CASSQVTGGETQYF
>TRBD2|few|TRBJ2-1|TRBV2
TGTGCCACCTCAACTAGCGGGAGAGGTGAGCAGTTCTTC
CATSTSGRGEQFF
>.|.|TRBJ2-7|TRBV30
TGTGCCTGGAGTGTAGGAGGGAAACTCTACGAGCAGTACTTC
CAWSVGGKLYEQYF
>TRBD1|few|TRBJ1-6|TRBV5-1
TGCGCCAGCAGCCAAACCTCGACAGGGGGGCGATCACCCCTCCACTTT
CASSQTSTGGRSPLHF
>.|.|TRBJ2-5|TRBV6-5
TGTGCCAGCAGTTCTACGATACAAGAGACCCAGTACTTC
CASSSTIQETQYF
>TRBD2|few|TRBJ2-1|TRBV7-3
TGTGCCAGCAGCGTTACTAGCGGGCCCTCCAATGAGCAGTTCTTC
CASSVTSGPSNEQFF
>.|few|TRBJ1-1|TRBV2
TGTGCCAGCAGTCAACAGGGATTAAATACTGAAGCTTTCTTT
CASSQQGLNTEAFF
>.|.|TRBJ2-7|TRBV5-1
TGCGCCAGCAGTGAGCAAGCCCTCTCCTACGAGCAGTACTTC
CASSEQALSYEQYF
>.|few|TRBJ2-3|TRBV4-3
TGCGCCAGCAGCCCTGGGGTGATGAGCACAGATACGCAGTATTTT
CASSPGVMSTDTQYF
>TRBD2|few|TRBJ2-7|TRBV18
TGTGCCAGCTCACCGATGACTAGCGGGGCCTACGAGCAGTACTTC
CASSPMTSGAYEQYF
>.|few|TRBJ2-5|TRBV29-1
TGCAGCGCCGAGGTGGGGGAGACCCAGTACTTC
CSAEVGETQYF
>.|few|TRBJ2-7|TRBV4-3
TGCGCCAGCAGCCAAGAATATCTAGGCGGAACTCGTCGAGGAGAGCAGTACTTC
CASSQEYLGGTRRGEQYF
>.|few|TRBJ2-3|TRBV7-2
TGTGCCAGCAGCTTAGCGCCTGGGGCAGATACGCAGTATTTT
CASSLAPGADTQYF
>.|few|TRBJ2-1|TRBV5-1
TGCGCCAGCAGCCGCGGGGGCGGGGACTACAATGAGCAGTTCTTC
CASSRGGGDYNEQFF